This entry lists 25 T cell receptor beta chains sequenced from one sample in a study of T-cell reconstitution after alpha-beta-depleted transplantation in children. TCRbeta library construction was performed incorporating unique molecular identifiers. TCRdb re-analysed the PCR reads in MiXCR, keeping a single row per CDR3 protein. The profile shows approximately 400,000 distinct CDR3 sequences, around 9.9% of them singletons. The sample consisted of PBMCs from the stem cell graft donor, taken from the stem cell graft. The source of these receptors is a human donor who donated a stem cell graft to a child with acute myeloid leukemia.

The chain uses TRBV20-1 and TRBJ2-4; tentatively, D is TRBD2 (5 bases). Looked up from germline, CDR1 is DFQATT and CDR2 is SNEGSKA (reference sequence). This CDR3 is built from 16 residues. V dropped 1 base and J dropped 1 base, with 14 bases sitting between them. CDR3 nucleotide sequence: TGCAGTGCTAGAGTCTCAGGCCGAGGGGCCAAAAACATTCAGTACTTC. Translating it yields CSARVSGRGAKNIQYF.

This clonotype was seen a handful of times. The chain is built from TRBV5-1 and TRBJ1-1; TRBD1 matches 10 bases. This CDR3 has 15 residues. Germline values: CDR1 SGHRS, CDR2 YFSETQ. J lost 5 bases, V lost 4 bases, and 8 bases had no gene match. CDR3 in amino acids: CASSPRQGARTEAFF. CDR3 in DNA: TGCGCCAGCAGCCCCCGACAGGGGGCTAGAACTGAAGCTTTCTTT.

The CDR3 nucleotides are TGCAGTGCTAGAAGGGAGGAGGGAATCACCGGGGAGCTGTTTTTT. Residues: CSARREEGITGELFF. The rearrangement joins TRBV20-1 to TRBJ2-2, with a possible D match to TRBD2 (6 bases). The CDR3 runs 15 residues. Germline values: CDR1 DFQATT, CDR2 SNEGSKA (reference sequence). V dropped 2 bases and J dropped 4 bases, with 14 bases sitting between them.

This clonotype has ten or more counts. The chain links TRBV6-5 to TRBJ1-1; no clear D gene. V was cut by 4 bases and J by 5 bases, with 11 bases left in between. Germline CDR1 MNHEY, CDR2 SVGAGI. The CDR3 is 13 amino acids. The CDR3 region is CASSFTDGTEAFF. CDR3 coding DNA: TGTGCCAGCAGTTTTACAGATGGGACTGAAGCTTTCTTT.

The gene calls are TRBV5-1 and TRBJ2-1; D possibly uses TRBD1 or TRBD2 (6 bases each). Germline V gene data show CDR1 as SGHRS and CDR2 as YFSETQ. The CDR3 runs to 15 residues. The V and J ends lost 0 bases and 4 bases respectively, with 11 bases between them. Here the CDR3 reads CASSLAQGTYNEQFF. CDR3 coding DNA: TGCGCCAGCAGCTTGGCCCAGGGGACTTACAATGAGCAGTTCTTC.

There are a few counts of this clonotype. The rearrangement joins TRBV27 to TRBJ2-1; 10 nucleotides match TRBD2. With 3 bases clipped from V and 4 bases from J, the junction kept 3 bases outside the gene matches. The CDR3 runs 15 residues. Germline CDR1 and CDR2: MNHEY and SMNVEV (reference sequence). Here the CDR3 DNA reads TGTGCCAGCAGTTTTGTGACTAGCGGGTACAATGAGCAGTTCTTC. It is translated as CASSFVTSGYNEQFF.

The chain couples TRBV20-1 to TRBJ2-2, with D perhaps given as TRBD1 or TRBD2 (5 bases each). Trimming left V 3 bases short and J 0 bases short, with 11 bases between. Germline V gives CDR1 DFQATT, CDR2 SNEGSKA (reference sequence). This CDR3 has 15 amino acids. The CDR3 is CSASGATANTGELFF. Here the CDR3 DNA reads TGCAGTGCTAGCGGGGCCACCGCGAACACCGGGGAGCTGTTTTTT.

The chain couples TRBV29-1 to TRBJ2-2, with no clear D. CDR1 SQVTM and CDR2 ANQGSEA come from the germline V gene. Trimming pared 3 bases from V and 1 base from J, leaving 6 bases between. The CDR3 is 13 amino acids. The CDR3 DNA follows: TGCAGCGTTGATGTGCAGAACACCGGGGAGCTGTTTTTT. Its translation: CSVDVQNTGELFF.

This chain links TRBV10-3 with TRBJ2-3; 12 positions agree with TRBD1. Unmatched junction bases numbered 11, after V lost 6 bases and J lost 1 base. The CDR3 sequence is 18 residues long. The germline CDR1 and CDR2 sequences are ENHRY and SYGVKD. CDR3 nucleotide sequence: TGTGCCATCAGGGCCGGGACAGGGGGCCACTCGGGCACAGATACGCAGTATTTT. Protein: CAIRAGTGGHSGTDTQYF.

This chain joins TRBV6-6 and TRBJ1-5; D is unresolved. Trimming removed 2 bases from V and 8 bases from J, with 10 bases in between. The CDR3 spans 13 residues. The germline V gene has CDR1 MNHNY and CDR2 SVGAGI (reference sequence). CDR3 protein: CASSYSPEEPQHF. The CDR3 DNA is TGTGCCAGCAGTTACAGTCCCGAAGAGCCCCAGCATTTT.

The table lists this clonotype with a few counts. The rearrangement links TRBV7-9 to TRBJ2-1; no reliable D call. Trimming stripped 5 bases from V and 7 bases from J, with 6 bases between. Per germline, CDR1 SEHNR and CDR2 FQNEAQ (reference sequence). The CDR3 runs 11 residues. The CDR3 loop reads CASSVQNEQFF. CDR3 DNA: TGTGCCAGCAGCGTTCAGAATGAGCAGTTCTTC.

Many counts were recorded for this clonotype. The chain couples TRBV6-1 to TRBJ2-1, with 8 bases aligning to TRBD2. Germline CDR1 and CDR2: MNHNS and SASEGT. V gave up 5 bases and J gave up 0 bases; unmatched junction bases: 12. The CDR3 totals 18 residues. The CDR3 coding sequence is TGTGCCAGCAGTCTTACTAGCGGTTACGACAGCTCCTACAATGAGCAGTTCTTC. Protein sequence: CASSLTSGYDSSYNEQFF.

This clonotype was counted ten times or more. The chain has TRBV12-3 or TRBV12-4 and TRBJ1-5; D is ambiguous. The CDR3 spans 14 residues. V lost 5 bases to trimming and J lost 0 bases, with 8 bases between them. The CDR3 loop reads CASSLFDSNQPQHF. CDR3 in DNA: TGTGCCAGCAGTCTCTTCGATAGCAATCAGCCCCAGCATTTT.

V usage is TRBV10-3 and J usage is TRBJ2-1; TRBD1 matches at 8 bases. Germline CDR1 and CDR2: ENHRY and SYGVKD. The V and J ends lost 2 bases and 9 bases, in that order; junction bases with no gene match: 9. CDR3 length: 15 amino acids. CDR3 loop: CAISEGLTGEVEQFF. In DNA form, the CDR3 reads TGTGCCATCAGTGAGGGCTTGACAGGGGAGGTTGAGCAGTTCTTC.

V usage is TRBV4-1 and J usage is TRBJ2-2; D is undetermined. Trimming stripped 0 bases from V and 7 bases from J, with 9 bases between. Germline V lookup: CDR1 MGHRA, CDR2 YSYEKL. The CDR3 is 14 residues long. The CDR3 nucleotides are TGCGCCAGCAGCCAAGATGAAGGTTACGGGGAGCTGTTTTTT. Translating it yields CASSQDEGYGELFF.

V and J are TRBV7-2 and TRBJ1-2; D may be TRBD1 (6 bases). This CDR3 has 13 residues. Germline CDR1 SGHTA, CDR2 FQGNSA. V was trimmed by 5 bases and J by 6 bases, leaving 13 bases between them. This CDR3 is CASSGGGVDGYTF. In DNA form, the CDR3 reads TGTGCCAGCAGCGGAGGGGGAGTGGATGGCTACACCTTC.

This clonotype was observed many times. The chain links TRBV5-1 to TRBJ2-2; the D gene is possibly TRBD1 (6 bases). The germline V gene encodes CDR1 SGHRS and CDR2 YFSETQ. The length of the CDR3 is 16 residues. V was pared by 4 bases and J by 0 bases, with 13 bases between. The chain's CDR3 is CASSPSWGPNTGELFF. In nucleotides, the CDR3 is TGCGCCAGCAGCCCAAGTTGGGGGCCGAACACCGGGGAGCTGTTTTTT.

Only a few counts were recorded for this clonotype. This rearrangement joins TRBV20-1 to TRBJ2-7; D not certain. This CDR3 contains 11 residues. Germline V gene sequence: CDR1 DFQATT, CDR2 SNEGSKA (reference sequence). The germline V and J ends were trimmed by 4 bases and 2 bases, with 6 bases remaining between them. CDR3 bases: TGCAGTGCTATGGGCGCCTACGAGCAGTACTTC. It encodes CSAMGAYEQYF.

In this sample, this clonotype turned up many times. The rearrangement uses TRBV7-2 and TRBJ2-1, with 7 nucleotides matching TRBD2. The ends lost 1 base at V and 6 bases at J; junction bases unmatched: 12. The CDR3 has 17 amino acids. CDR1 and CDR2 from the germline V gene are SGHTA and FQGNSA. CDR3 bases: TGTGCCAGCAGCTTAGGCCCCCGTAGCGGGTTGCGCAATGAGCAGTTCTTC. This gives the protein CASSLGPRSGLRNEQFF.

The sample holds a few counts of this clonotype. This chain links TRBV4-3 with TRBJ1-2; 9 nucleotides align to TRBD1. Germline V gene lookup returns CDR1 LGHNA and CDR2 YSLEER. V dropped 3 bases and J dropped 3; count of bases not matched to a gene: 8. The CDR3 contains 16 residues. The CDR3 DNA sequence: TGCGCCAGCAGCCAGGAACAGGGGGCGCCTTACTATGGCTACACCTTC. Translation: CASSQEQGAPYYGYTF.

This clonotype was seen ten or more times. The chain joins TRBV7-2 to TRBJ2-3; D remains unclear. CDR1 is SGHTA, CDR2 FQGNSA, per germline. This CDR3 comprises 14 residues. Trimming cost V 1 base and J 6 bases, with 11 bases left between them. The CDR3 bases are TGTGCCAGCAGCTTAGTTATGTGGATGGATACGCAGTATTTT. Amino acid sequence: CASSLVMWMDTQYF.

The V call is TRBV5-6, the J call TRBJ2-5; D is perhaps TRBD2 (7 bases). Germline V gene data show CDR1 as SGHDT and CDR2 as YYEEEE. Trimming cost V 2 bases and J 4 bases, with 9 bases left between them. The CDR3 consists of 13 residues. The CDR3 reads CASSFRGAETQYF. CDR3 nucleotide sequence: TGTGCCAGCAGCTTTCGGGGGGCAGAGACCCAGTACTTC.

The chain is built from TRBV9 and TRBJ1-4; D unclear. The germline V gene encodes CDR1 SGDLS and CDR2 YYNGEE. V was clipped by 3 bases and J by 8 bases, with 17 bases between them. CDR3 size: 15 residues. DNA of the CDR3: TGTGCCAGCAGCGACGGAGCTACTCCGACGGAAAAACTGTTTTTT. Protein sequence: CASSDGATPTEKLFF. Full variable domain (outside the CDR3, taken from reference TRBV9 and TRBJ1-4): DSGVTQTPKHLITATGQRVTLRCSPRSGDLSVYWYQQSLDQGLQFLIQYYNGEERAKGNILERFSAQQFPDLHSELNLSSLELGDSALYFCASSDGATPTEKLFFGSGTQLSVL.

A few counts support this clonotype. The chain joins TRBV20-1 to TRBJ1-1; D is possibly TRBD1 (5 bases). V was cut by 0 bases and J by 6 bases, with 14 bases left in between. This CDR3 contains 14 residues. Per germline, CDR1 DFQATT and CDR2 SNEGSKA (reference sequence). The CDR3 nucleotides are TGCAGTGCTAGAGATGTGGGGCGCACTCCTGAAGCTTTCTTT. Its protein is CSARDVGRTPEAFF.

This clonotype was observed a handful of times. CDR3 region: CASGGRVNTGELFF. In DNA, the CDR3 is TGTGCCAGCGGGGGCAGGGTGAACACCGGGGAGCTGTTTTTT. This chain joins TRBV27 and TRBJ2-2; the D gene is possibly TRBD1 (6 bases). Germline V gene sequence: CDR1 MNHEY, CDR2 SMNVEV (reference sequence). CDR3 size: 14 residues. V was cut by 8 bases and J by 1 base, with 11 bases left in between.